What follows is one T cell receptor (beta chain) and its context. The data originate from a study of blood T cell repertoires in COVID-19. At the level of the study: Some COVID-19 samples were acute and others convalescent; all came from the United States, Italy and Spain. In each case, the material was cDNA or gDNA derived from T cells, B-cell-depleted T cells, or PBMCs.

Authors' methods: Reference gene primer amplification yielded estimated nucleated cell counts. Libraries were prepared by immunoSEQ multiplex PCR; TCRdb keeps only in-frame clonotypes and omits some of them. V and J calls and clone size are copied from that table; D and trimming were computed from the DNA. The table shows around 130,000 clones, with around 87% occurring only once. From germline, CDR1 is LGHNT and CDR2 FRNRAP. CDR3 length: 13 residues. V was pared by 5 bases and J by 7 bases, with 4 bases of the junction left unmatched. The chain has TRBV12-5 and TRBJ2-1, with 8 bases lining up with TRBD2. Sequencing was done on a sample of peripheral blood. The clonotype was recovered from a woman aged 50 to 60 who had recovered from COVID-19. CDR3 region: CASGTGLGNEQFF. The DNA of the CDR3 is TGTGCTAGTGGTACGGGACTAGGGAATGAGCAGTTCTTC.